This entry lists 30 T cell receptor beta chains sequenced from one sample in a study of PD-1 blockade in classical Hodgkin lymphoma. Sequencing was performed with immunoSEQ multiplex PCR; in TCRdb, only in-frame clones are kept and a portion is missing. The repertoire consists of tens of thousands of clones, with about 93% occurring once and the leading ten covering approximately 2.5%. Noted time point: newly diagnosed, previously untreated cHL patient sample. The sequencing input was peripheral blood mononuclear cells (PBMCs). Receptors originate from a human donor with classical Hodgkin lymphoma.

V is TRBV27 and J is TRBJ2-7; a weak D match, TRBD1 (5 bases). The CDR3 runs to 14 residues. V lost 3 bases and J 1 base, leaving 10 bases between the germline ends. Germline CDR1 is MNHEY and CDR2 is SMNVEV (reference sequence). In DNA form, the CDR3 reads TGTGCCAGCAGTTTGGGGCAGGGTTCCTACGAGCAGTACTTC. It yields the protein CASSLGQGSYEQYF.

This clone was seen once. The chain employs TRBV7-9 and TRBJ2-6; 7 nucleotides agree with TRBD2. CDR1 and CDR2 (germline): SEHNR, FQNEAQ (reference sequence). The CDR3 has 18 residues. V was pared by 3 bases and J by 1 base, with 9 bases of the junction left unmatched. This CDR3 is CASSFERGRLSGANVLTF. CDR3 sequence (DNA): TGTGCCAGCAGCTTTGAGCGGGGACGACTGTCTGGGGCCAACGTCCTGACTTTC.

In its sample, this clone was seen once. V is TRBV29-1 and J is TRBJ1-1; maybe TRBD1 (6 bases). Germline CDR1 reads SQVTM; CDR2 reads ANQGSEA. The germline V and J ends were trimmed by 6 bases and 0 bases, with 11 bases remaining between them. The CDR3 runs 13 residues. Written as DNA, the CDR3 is TGCAGCGTGGACAGATACCTGAACACTGAAGCTTTCTTT. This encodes CSVDRYLNTEAFF.

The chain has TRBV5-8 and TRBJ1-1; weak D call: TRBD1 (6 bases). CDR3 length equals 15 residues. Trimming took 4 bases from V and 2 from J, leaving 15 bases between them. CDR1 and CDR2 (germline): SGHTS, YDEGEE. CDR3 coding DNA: TGTGCCAGCAGCAATTTCCCAGGGGTAAACACTGAAGCTTTCTTT. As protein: CASSNFPGVNTEAFF.

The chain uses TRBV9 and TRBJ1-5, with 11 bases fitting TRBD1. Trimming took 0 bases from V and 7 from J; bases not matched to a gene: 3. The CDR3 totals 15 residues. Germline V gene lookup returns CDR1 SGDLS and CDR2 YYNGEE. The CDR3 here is CASSVDGQGAQPQHF. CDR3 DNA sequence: TGTGCCAGCAGCGTAGATGGACAGGGGGCGCAGCCCCAGCATTTT.

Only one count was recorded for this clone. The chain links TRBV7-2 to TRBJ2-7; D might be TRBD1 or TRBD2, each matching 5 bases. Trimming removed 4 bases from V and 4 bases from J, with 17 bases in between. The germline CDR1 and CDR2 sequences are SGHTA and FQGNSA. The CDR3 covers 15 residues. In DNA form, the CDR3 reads TGTGCCAGCAGCTCAATCGCCGGGACCGAGTACGAGCAGTACTTC. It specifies CASSSIAGTEYEQYF.

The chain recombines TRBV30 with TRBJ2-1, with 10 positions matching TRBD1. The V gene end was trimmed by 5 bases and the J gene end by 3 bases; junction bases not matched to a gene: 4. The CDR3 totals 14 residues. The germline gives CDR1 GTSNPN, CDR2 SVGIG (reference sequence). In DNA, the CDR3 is TGTGCCTGGTCCGGGACAGGGGACTACAATGAGCAGTTCTTC. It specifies CAWSGTGDYNEQFF.

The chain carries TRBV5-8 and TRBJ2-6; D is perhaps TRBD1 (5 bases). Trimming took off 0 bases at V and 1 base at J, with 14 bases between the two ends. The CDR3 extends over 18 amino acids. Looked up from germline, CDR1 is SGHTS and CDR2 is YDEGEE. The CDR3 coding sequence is TGTGCCAGCAGCTTGGGTCGGTCTAGGGGATCTGGGGCCAACGTCCTGACTTTC. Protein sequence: CASSLGRSRGSGANVLTF.

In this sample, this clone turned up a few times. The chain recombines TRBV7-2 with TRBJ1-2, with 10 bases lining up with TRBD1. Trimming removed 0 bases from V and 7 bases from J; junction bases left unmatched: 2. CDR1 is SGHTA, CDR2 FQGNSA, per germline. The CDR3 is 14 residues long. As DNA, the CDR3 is TGTGCCAGCAGCTTAGCGGGACAGGGGTTTGGCTACACCTTC. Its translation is CASSLAGQGFGYTF.

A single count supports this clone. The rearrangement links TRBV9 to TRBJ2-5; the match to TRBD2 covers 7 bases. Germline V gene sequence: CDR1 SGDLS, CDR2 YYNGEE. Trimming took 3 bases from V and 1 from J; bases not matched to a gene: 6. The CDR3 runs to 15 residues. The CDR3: CASSAGLLTQETQYF. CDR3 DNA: TGTGCCAGCAGCGCGGGACTACTGACCCAAGAGACCCAGTACTTC. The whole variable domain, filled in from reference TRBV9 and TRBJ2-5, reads DSGVTQTPKHLITATGQRVTLRCSPRSGDLSVYWYQQSLDQGLQFLIQYYNGEERAKGNILERFSAQQFPDLHSELNLSSLELGDSALYFCASSAGLLTQETQYFGPGTRLLVL.

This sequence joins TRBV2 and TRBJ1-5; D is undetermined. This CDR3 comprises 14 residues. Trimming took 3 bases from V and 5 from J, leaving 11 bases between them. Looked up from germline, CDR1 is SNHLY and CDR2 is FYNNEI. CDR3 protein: CASSDVRKYQPQHF. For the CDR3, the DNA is TGTGCCAGCAGTGATGTTAGGAAATATCAGCCCCAGCATTTT.

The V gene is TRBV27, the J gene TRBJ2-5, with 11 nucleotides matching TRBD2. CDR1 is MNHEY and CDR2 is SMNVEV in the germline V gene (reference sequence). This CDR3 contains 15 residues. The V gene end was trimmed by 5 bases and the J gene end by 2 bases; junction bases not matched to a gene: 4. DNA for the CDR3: TGTGCCAGCAGTACAAGACTAGCGGGACAAGAGACCCAGTACTTC. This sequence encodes CASSTRLAGQETQYF.

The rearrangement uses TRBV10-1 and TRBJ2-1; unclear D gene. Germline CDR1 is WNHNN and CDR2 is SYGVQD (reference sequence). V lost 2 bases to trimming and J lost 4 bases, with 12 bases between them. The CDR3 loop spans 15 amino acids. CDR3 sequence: CASSEGGLGYNEQFF. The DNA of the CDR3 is TGCGCCAGCAGTGAGGGTGGTCTCGGGTACAATGAGCAGTTCTTC.

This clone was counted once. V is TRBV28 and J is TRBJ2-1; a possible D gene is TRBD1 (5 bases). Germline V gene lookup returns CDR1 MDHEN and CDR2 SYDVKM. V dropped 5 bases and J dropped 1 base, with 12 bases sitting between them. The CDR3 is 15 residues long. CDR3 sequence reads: CASSLRVESYNEQFF. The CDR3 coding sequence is TGTGCCAGCAGTCTCAGGGTAGAATCCTACAATGAGCAGTTCTTC.

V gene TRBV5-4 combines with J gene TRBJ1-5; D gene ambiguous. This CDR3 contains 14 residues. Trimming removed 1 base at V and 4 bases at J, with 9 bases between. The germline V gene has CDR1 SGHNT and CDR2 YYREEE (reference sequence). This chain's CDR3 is CASSLLKGNQPQHF. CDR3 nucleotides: TGTGCCAGCAGCTTGTTGAAGGGTAATCAGCCCCAGCATTTT.

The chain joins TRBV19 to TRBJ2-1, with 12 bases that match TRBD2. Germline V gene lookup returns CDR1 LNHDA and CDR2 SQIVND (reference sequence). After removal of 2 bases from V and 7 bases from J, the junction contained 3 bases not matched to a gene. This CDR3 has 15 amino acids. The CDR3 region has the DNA TGTGCCAGTAGTATACTAGCGGGGGGGAAGAATGAGCAGTTCTTC. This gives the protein CASSILAGGKNEQFF.

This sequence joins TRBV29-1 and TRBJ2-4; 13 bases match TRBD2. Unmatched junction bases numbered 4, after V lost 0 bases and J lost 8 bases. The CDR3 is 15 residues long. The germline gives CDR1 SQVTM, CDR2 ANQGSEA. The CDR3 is CSVEDPGTSGDIQYF. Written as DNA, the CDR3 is TGCAGCGTTGAAGATCCGGGGACTAGCGGGGACATTCAGTACTTC.

DNA for the CDR3: TGTGCCAGTAGTATAGATGAAAGTTCTTATAGCAATCAGCCCCAGCATTTT. Its protein product is CASSIDESSYSNQPQHF. The chain joins TRBV19 to TRBJ1-5; D not certain. V was pared by 0 bases and J by 0 bases, with 12 bases between. This CDR3 is 17 amino acids long. Germline V gene sequence: CDR1 LNHDA, CDR2 SQIVND (reference sequence).

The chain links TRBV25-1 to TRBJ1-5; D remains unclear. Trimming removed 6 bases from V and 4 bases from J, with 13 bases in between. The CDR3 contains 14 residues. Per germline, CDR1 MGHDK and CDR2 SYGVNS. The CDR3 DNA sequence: TGTGCCAGCAGCCCAAAAGTGGGGAATCAGCCCCAGCATTTT. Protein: CASSPKVGNQPQHF.

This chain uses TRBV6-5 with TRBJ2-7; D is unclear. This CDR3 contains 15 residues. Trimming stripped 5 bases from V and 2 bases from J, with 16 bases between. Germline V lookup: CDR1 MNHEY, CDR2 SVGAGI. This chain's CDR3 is CASSPSAERPYEQYF. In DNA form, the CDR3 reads TGTGCCAGCAGTCCCTCGGCGGAAAGACCCTACGAGCAGTACTTC.

The CDR3 here is CASRTSGTGGEQYF. DNA for the CDR3: TGTGCCAGCAGGACCTCCGGGACAGGGGGGGAGCAGTACTTC. The V gene is TRBV2, the J gene TRBJ2-7; 11 bases align to TRBD1. Germline trimming cut 6 bases from V and 7 bases from J; bases unmatched to any gene: 8. Germline V lookup: CDR1 SNHLY, CDR2 FYNNEI. The CDR3 is 14 residues long.

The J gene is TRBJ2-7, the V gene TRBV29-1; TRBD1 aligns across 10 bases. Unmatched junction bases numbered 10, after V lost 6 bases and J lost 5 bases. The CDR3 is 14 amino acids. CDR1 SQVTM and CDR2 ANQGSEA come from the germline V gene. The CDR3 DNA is TGCAGCGTCGGACAGGGGGTAATAGCGGACGAGCAGTACTTC. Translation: CSVGQGVIADEQYF.

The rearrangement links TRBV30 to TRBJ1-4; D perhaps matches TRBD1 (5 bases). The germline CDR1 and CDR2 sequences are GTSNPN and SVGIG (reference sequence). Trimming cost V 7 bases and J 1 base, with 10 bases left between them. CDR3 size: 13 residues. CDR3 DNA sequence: TGTGCCTCGTACAGGAGAACTAATGAAAAACTGTTTTTT. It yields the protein CASYRRTNEKLFF.

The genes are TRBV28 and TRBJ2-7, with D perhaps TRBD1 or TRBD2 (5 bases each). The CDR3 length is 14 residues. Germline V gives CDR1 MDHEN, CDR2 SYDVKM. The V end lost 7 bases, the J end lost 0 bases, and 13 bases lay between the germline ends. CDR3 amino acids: CASNRDGNSYEQYF. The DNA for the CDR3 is TGTGCCAGCAATAGGGACGGGAACTCCTACGAGCAGTACTTC.

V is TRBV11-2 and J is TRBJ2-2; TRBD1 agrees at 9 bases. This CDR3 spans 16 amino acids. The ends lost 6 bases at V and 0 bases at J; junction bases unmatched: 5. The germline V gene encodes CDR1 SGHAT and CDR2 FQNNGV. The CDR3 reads CASRTGGRANTGELFF. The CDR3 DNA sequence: TGTGCCAGCAGGACAGGGGGACGGGCGAACACCGGGGAGCTGTTTTTT.

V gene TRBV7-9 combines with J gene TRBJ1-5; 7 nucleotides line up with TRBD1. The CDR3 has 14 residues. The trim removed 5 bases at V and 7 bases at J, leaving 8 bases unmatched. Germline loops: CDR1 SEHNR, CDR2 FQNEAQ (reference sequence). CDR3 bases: TGTGCCAGCAGCAAACAGGGGTTGGGGCAGCCCCAGCATTTT. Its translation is CASSKQGLGQPQHF.

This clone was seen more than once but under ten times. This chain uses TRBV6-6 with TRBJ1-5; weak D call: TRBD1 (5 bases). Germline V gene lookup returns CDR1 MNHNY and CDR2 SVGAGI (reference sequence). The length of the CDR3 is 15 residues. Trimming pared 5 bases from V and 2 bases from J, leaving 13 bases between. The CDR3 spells CASSKVGAGNQPQHF. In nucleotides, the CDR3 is TGTGCCAGCAGTAAGGTCGGGGCTGGCAATCAGCCCCAGCATTTT.

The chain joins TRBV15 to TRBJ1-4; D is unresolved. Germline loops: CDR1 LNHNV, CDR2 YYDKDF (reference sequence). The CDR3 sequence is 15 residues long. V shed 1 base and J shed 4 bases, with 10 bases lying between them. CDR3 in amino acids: CATSRVGNGNEKLFF. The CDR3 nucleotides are TGTGCCACCAGCAGAGTGGGGAACGGTAATGAAAAACTGTTTTTT.

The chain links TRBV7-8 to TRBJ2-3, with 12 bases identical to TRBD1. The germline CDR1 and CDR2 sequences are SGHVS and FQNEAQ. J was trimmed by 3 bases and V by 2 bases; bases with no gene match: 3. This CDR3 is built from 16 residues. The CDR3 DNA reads TGTGCCAGCAGCTTACTGGGACAGGGGGCAACAGATACGCAGTATTTT. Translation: CASSLLGQGATDTQYF. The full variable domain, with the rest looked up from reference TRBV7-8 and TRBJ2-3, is GAGVSQSPRYKVAKRGQDVALRCDPISGHVSLFWYQQALGQGPEFLTYFQNEAQLDKSGLPSDRFFAERPEGSVSTLKIQRTQQEDSAVYLCASSLLGQGATDTQYFGPGTRLTVL.

CDR3 amino acids: CASSLGTGVENEQFF. For the CDR3, the DNA is TGTGCCAGCAGCCTAGGGACAGGGGTGGAGAATGAGCAGTTCTTC. This chain joins TRBV11-2 and TRBJ2-1, with 10 bases identical to TRBD1. V lost 5 bases and J lost 7; bases outside the gene matches: 8. The CDR3 runs to 15 residues. CDR1 is SGHAT, CDR2 FQNNGV, per germline.